One sample yielded the 18 T cell receptor beta chains listed below, sequenced in a study of blood T cell repertoires in COVID-19. Clones were read by immunoSEQ multiplex PCR, and TCRdb kept only the in-frame ones, dropping some. This table holds over 100,000 clones, over 60% found once. Sequences were obtained from peripheral blood. Receptor source: a woman aged 70-85 years with acute or convalescent COVID-19.

The chain employs TRBV4-1 and TRBJ2-7, with TRBD1 matching 10 bases. Per germline, CDR1 MGHRA and CDR2 YSYEKL. The V gene end was trimmed by 5 bases and the J gene end by 6 bases; junction bases not matched to a gene: 7. This CDR3 has 14 amino acids. In nucleotides, the CDR3 is TGCGCCAGCAGCGTGGGACAGGGGTCGGGCGAGCAGTACTTC. Translating gives CASSVGQGSGEQYF.

The chain links TRBV28 to TRBJ2-3, with 8 positions matching TRBD2. CDR1 and CDR2 from the germline V gene are MDHEN and SYDVKM. V lost 4 bases to trimming and J lost 2 bases; unmatched junction nucleotides: 14. The CDR3 sequence is 18 residues long. In nucleotides, the CDR3 is TGTGCCAGCAGTTCCCCCCTGTTGGGACTAGGGGCCACAGATACGCAGTATTTT. It encodes CASSSPLLGLGATDTQYF.

V usage is TRBV3-1 (or the pseudogene TRBV3-2) and J usage is TRBJ1-6, with 9 bases fitting TRBD1. This CDR3 is 18 amino acids long. Germline values: CDR1 LGHDT, CDR2 YNNKEL (reference sequence). The ends lost 2 bases at V and 0 bases at J; junction bases unmatched: 5. The CDR3 DNA reads as TGTGCCAGCAGCCAAACAGGACAGGGGAGCTCCTATAATTCACCCCTCCACTTT. Its translation: CASSQTGQGSSYNSPLHF.

This chain links TRBV11-3 with TRBJ2-5; D is undetermined. V was cut by 2 bases and J by 1 base, with 5 bases left in between. The CDR3 extends over 13 amino acids. Germline CDR1 reads SGHNT; CDR2 reads YENEEA. CDR3: CASSLNSQETQYF. CDR3 nucleotide sequence: TGTGCCAGCAGCTTAAACAGCCAAGAGACCCAGTACTTC.

The sample holds a few counts of this clone. The chain links TRBV6-6 to TRBJ1-2, with unresolved D. The germline gives CDR1 MNHNY, CDR2 SVGAGI (reference sequence). V was shortened by 2 bases and J by 6 bases, with 13 bases between the two germline ends. The CDR3 runs to 14 residues. Here the CDR3 DNA reads TGTGCCAGCAGTTACGGCGAGGTCGGCGATGGCTACACCTTC. Translated, it gives CASSYGEVGDGYTF.

This clone was counted a single time. V is TRBV28 and J is TRBJ1-1; TRBD1 is a possible D gene (5 bases). In germline, CDR1 is MDHEN, CDR2 SYDVKM. Trimming pared 6 bases from V and 3 bases from J, leaving 14 bases between. The CDR3 is 14 amino acids. The CDR3 DNA follows: TGTGCCAGCAGCCCCGGGGGGAGGGACACTGAAGCTTTCTTT. As protein: CASSPGGRDTEAFF.

This clone came up a few times. The chain links TRBV15 to TRBJ1-5; D is possibly TRBD1 (6 bases). CDR3 size: 15 residues. The ends were cut back, 5 bases at V and 2 bases at J, with 13 bases in the middle. Germline values: CDR1 LNHNV, CDR2 YYDKDF (reference sequence). CDR3 protein: CATSGQGLRNQPQHF. The CDR3 DNA follows: TGTGCCACCAGCGGCCAGGGGTTGCGCAATCAGCCCCAGCATTTT.

This clone has at least ten counts. The chain carries TRBV4-3 and TRBJ2-7; 7 bases line up with TRBD2. Germline-derived CDR1 and CDR2 are LGHNA and YSLEER. V lost 3 bases to trimming and J lost 1 base; unmatched junction nucleotides: 9. The CDR3 has 16 amino acids. The CDR3: CASSHSEGGKSYEQYF. CDR3 DNA: TGCGCCAGCAGCCATTCCGAGGGAGGGAAATCCTACGAGCAGTACTTC.

This rearrangement joins TRBV6-5 to TRBJ2-5; no firm D call. The CDR3 is 14 amino acids. Germline lookup yields CDR1 MNHEY and CDR2 SVGAGI. The V and J ends lost 6 bases and 8 bases respectively, with 19 bases between them. The DNA of the CDR3 is TGTGCCAGCAGGTATCGCCGGGTCTCGGCCACCCAGTACTTC. It specifies CASRYRRVSATQYF.

The chain uses TRBV5-6 and TRBJ1-6, with D unclear. The germline CDR1 and CDR2 sequences are SGHDT and YYEEEE. The germline V and J ends were trimmed by 1 base and 9 bases, with 11 bases remaining between them. The CDR3 extends over 14 amino acids. The CDR3 sequence: CASSLSQASSPLHF. In DNA form, the CDR3 reads TGTGCCAGCAGCTTGTCGCAGGCCTCTTCACCCCTCCACTTT.

The J gene is TRBJ2-7, the V gene TRBV7-2, with D possibly being TRBD2 (6 bases). Trimming left V 8 bases short and J 6 bases short, with 17 bases between. This CDR3 contains 13 residues. Germline CDR1 is SGHTA and CDR2 is FQGNSA. This CDR3 is CASSSRVGGEQYF. As DNA, the CDR3 is TGTGCCAGCTCCTCAAGGGTGGGGGGCGAGCAGTACTTC. Together with reference TRBV7-2 and TRBJ2-7, the CDR3 gives the full variable domain: GAGVSQSPSNKVTEKGKDVELRCDPISGHTALYWYRQSLGQGLEFLIYFQGNSAPDKSGLPSDRFSAERTGGSVSTLTIQRTQQEDSAVYLCASSSRVGGEQYFGPGTRLTVT.

This chain joins TRBV5-5 and TRBJ2-7, with D perhaps TRBD1 (6 bases). V was trimmed by 0 bases and J by 12 bases, leaving 16 bases between them. The germline gives CDR1 SGHKS, CDR2 YYEKEE (reference sequence). CDR3 length: 13 residues. The CDR3 reads CASSLERVSRGYF. In DNA, the CDR3 is TGTGCCAGCAGCTTGGAACGGGTCTCCAGGGGGTACTTC.

The chain links TRBV27 to TRBJ2-2; 8 positions agree with TRBD1. Losses at the gene ends were 4 bases for V and 4 bases for J; bases not matched to a gene: 8. CDR3 length equals 16 residues. Germline V CDR1 and CDR2: MNHEY, SMNVEV (reference sequence). DNA of the CDR3: TGTGCCAGCAGTTCAGGCAGGGGGCTTAGCACCGGGGAGCTGTTTTTT. Translation: CASSSGRGLSTGELFF.

Ten or more counts support this clone. The chain combines TRBV3-1 (or the pseudogene TRBV3-2) with TRBJ1-6; D remains ambiguous. The CDR3 contains 16 residues. Germline CDR1 is LGHDT and CDR2 is YNNKEL (reference sequence). Trimming cost V 4 bases and J 7 bases, with 17 bases left between them. The DNA for the CDR3 is TGTGCCAGCAGCCCCTACCTTACAGAACCAAATTCACCCCTCCACTTT. Residues: CASSPYLTEPNSPLHF.

This chain connects TRBV19 to TRBJ2-5, with D perhaps TRBD1 (5 bases). CDR3 length: 14 amino acids. Trimming removed 1 base from V and 3 bases from J, with 9 bases in between. Germline-derived CDR1 and CDR2 are LNHDA and SQIVND (reference sequence). The CDR3 loop is CASSIVNRKETQYF. The CDR3 bases are TGTGCCAGTAGTATAGTGAACAGGAAAGAGACCCAGTACTTC.

The rearrangement joins TRBV19 to TRBJ1-2; TRBD1 agrees at 7 bases. V lost 7 bases and J lost 8; bases outside the gene matches: 13. This CDR3 contains 14 residues. The germline gives CDR1 LNHDA, CDR2 SQIVND (reference sequence). The CDR3 sequence: CASTFARTGGGYTF. As DNA, the CDR3 is TGTGCCAGTACTTTTGCTAGGACAGGAGGGGGCTACACCTTC.

This clone turned up a few times. The chain uses TRBV6-5 and TRBJ2-3; TRBD2 matches at 7 bases. Germline V gene sequence: CDR1 MNHEY, CDR2 SVGAGI. The CDR3 extends over 14 amino acids. With 4 bases clipped from V and 2 bases from J, the junction kept 3 bases outside the gene matches. The CDR3 DNA sequence: TGTGCCAGCAGTTTCGCGGGGGACACAGATACGCAGTATTTT. This sequence encodes CASSFAGDTDTQYF.

This chain joins TRBV19 and TRBJ2-1; no clear D gene. The ends were cut back, 3 bases at V and 8 bases at J, with 11 bases in the middle. This CDR3 comprises 13 residues. From germline, CDR1 is LNHDA and CDR2 SQIVND (reference sequence). The CDR3 nucleotides read TGTGCCAGTAGTATTTACGGTAACCATGAGCAGTTCTTC. As protein: CASSIYGNHEQFF.